This T cell receptor (beta chain) is drawn from a study of blood T cell repertoires in COVID-19. This clone has just one count. It was within 2 weeks before study entry that exposed participants met a COVID-19 case. CDR1 and CDR2 from the germline V gene are SQVTM and ANQGSEA. CDR3 length equals 12 residues. V was clipped by 6 bases and J by 5 bases, with 12 bases between them. The protocol was immunoSEQ multiplex PCR, while the TCRdb copy is restricted to in-frame clones and leaves out a portion. The table records 180,000 or so clones, approximately 80% of them present only once. Sequencing was carried out using PBMCs or T cells enriched from blood (not recorded which). This clonotype originated in a man between 60 and 70 years old who had been exposed to COVID-19. The genes are TRBV29-1 and TRBJ2-3; D possibly corresponds to TRBD1 (5 bases). This CDR3 is CSVAIGEDTQYF. The CDR3 DNA reads as TGCAGCGTAGCTATAGGGGAAGATACGCAGTATTTT.